Listed here are 15 T cell receptor beta chains from one sample, sequenced in a study of response to subunit inactivated influenza vaccine. TCRdb reprocessed the RT-PCR reads via MiXCR and lists one record per CDR3 protein. The table has 860,000 or so distinct CDR3 sequences, roughly 20% seen once. The sample in question was PBMCs from blood, obtained roughly 5 days after vaccination. The source of these receptors is a man in his forties or fifties who received an inactivated influenza vaccine.

The chain joins TRBV18 to TRBJ1-5; D not resolved. Trimming removed 0 bases from V and 4 bases from J, with 10 bases in between. CDR3 length: 15 amino acids. Germline assignment: CDR1 KGHSH and CDR2 LQKENI. CDR3 protein: CASSPPGSLNQPQHF. CDR3 nucleotide sequence: TGTGCCAGCTCACCACCGGGCTCTTTAAATCAGCCCCAGCATTTT.

This clonotype showed up just a few times. The genes are TRBV5-6 and TRBJ2-3, with 12 bases fitting TRBD2. Germline CDR1 and CDR2: SGHDT and YYEEEE. The CDR3 is 19 residues long. The V gene end was trimmed by 1 base and the J gene end by 4 bases; junction bases not matched to a gene: 13. CDR3 residues: CASSLRVGVTSGGADTQYF. The CDR3 DNA reads as TGTGCCAGCAGCTTGAGGGTCGGGGTGACTAGCGGGGGTGCAGATACGCAGTATTTT.

Many counts were recorded for this clonotype. The chain uses TRBV29-1 and TRBJ2-2; 11 positions agree with TRBD2. V lost 2 bases, J lost 0 bases, and 2 bases stayed unmatched. This CDR3 is 16 amino acids long. Germline V CDR1 and CDR2: SQVTM, ANQGSEA. The CDR3 protein is CSVELAGGPNTGELFF. The CDR3 nucleotides read TGCAGCGTTGAATTAGCGGGGGGGCCGAACACCGGGGAGCTGTTTTTT.

The genes are TRBV3-1 and TRBJ2-3; D may be TRBD1 or TRBD2 (5 bases each). Trimming took off 3 bases at V and 0 bases at J, with 16 bases between the two ends. Germline CDR1 reads LGHDT; CDR2 reads YNNKEL (reference sequence). The CDR3 consists of 17 residues. The CDR3 sequence is CASSHSTGTPSTDTQYF. The CDR3 DNA reads as TGTGCCAGCAGCCATTCGACCGGGACGCCTAGCACAGATACGCAGTATTTT.

This clonotype has just one count. V usage is TRBV11-2 and J usage is TRBJ2-3; no reliable D call. V was cut by 2 bases and J by 5 bases, with 17 bases left in between. The germline V gene encodes CDR1 SGHAT and CDR2 FQNNGV. The CDR3 extends over 16 amino acids. The CDR3, as DNA: TGTGCCAGCAGCTTAAAATTTGCTGCAGGCGAAGATACGCAGTATTTT. It translates to CASSLKFAAGEDTQYF.

The chain couples TRBV3-1 to TRBJ1-6, with a weak D call TRBD1 (5 bases). Germline CDR1 is LGHDT and CDR2 is YNNKEL (reference sequence). The CDR3 runs to 14 residues. Trimming took off 3 bases at V and 9 bases at J, with 12 bases between the two ends. DNA for the CDR3: TGTGCCAGCAGCCAGGCAGGGCAGGGTTCACCCCTCCACTTT. It specifies CASSQAGQGSPLHF.

Only a few counts were recorded for this clonotype. The chain employs TRBV29-1 and TRBJ2-4; D uncertain. This CDR3 is built from 12 residues. V dropped 6 bases and J dropped 6 bases, with 12 bases sitting between them. CDR1 and CDR2 (germline): SQVTM, ANQGSEA. CDR3 in DNA: TGCAGCGTCGCATCCGCTCGAAACATTCAGTACTTC. Residues: CSVASARNIQYF.

The CDR3 spells CASSLVLAGAGFLETQYF. The DNA of the CDR3 is TGTGCCAGCAGCTTAGTACTAGCGGGAGCGGGCTTCTTAGAGACCCAGTACTTC. V gene TRBV11-1 combines with J gene TRBJ2-5, with 11 bases matching TRBD2. This CDR3 is built from 18 residues. J gave up 4 bases and V 1 base, and 11 bases lay outside the gene matches. Germline-derived CDR1 and CDR2 are SGHAT and FQDESV (reference sequence).

This clonotype was observed a single time. The J gene is TRBJ2-7, the V gene TRBV2; no definite D call. Per the germline V gene, CDR1 is SNHLY and CDR2 is FYNNEI. This CDR3 region has 14 residues. With 5 bases removed from V and 5 bases from J, the gap between germline ends came to 16 bases. The DNA of the CDR3 is TGTGCCAGCAGTCCGGAGATAGCATCCAACGAGCAGTACTTC. Translation: CASSPEIASNEQYF.

The rearrangement uses TRBV20-1 and TRBJ1-2; 10 positions match TRBD1. Unmatched junction bases numbered 4, after V lost 2 bases and J lost 4 bases. The germline CDR1 and CDR2 sequences are DFQATT and SNEGSKA (reference sequence). The CDR3 covers 14 residues. The CDR3 region has the DNA TGCAGTGCTAGAAGGGACAGGGGTATCTATGGCTACACCTTC. Protein product: CSARRDRGIYGYTF.

This clonotype has just a few counts. This chain joins TRBV5-1 and TRBJ2-2; 7 bases align to TRBD2. This CDR3 comprises 16 residues. The V and J ends lost 4 bases and 1 base, in that order; junction bases with no gene match: 7. CDR1 and CDR2 (germline): SGHRS, YFSETQ. CDR3 sequence reads: CASSRSGAKNTGELFF. The CDR3 DNA follows: TGCGCCAGCAGCAGAAGCGGGGCGAAGAACACCGGGGAGCTGTTTTTT.

The V gene is TRBV5-1, the J gene TRBJ1-4; D call uncertain. Germline assignment: CDR1 SGHRS and CDR2 YFSETQ. With 3 bases removed from V and 10 bases from J, the gap between germline ends came to 19 bases. This CDR3 comprises 15 residues. This CDR3 reads CASSSDRRNRGKLFF. In nucleotides, the CDR3 is TGCGCCAGCAGCTCGGACCGACGGAATCGTGGAAAACTGTTTTTT.

In its sample, this clonotype was seen a few times. The junction and the germline gene differ at one end; a read error may be behind it. The chain links TRBV7-2 to TRBJ2-2; D uncertain. The CDR3 contains 11 residues. Germline-derived CDR1 and CDR2 are SGHTA and FQGNSA. The CDR3 reads CASSHGGELFF. CDR3 in DNA: TGCGCCAGCAGCCATGGCGGGGAGCTGTTTTTT.

This clonotype was observed a handful of times. V usage is TRBV20-1 and J usage is TRBJ2-7, with 7 bases fitting TRBD1. The CDR3 runs to 14 residues. Germline V CDR1 and CDR2: DFQATT, SNEGSKA (reference sequence). The ends lost 2 bases at V and 3 bases at J; junction bases unmatched: 7. In DNA, the CDR3 is TGCAGTGCTAGACGAGGGCCAGGGGGCTACGAGCAGTACTTC. It codes for CSARRGPGGYEQYF.

The rearrangement links TRBV6-2 or TRBV6-3 to TRBJ2-6; D ambiguous. The CDR3 covers 20 residues. Trimming shortened V by 4 bases and J by 0 bases, and 22 bases separated the two germline ends. Germline CDR1 and CDR2: MNHEY and SVGEGT. CDR3 residues: CASSSPLLGTPHSGANVLTF. CDR3 DNA: TGTGCCAGCAGTTCCCCTTTACTTGGAACCCCGCACTCTGGGGCCAACGTCCTGACTTTC.